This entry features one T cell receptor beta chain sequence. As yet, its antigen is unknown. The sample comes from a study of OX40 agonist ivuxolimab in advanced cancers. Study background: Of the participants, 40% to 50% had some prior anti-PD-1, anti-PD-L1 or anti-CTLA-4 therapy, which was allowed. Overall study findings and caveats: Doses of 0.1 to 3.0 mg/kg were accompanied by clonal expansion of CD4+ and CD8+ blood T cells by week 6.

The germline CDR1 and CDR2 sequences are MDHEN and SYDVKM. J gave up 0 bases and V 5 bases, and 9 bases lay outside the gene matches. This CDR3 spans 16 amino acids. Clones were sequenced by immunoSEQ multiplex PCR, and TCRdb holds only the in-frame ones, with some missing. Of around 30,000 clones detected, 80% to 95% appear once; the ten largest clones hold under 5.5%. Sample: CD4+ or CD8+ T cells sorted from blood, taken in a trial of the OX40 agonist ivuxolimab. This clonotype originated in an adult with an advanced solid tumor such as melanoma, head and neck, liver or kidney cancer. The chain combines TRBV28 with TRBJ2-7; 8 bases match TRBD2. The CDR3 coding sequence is TGTGCCAGCAGTCCGGGGGGGGGACTAGGCTCCTACGAGCAGTACTTC. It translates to CASSPGGGLGSYEQYF. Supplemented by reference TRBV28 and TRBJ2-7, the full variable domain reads DVKVTQSSRYLVKRTGEKVFLECVQDMDHENMFWYRQDPGLGLRLIYFSYDVKMKEKGDIPEGYSVSREKKERFSLILESASTNQTSMYLCASSPGGGLGSYEQYFGPGTRLTVT.